This entry is about one TCR beta chain. The antigen is not known. Germline CDR1 and CDR2: GTSNPN and SVGIG (reference sequence). There are 15 residues in the CDR3. The V segment lost 4 bases and the J segment 0 bases; nucleotides outside the gene matches: 6. These data originate in a study of cytomegalovirus exposure and HLA in healthy donors. Study-level points and caveats: TCR beta V- and J-gene trimming, according to a later analysis, was linked to a missense DCLRE1C variant.

Use of 60 Vbeta and 13 Jbeta primers characterized the PCR. Using immunoSEQ multiplex PCR, the repertoire was profiled, and TCRdb retains in-frame clones only, with some absent. The repertoire holds 110,000 to 150,000 clones, with roughly two thirds as singletons. The chain recombines TRBV30 with TRBJ2-4; 7 nucleotides line up with TRBD1. The sequenced material came from PBMCs. The TCR originated in a human donor in good health. The CDR3 protein is CAWTQGNLAKNIQYF. The CDR3 DNA reads TGTGCCTGGACACAGGGGAACTTAGCCAAAAACATTCAGTACTTC.